This T cell receptor (beta chain) was recovered during a study of CD8+ T cells in alopecia areata. At the level of the study: Scalp area affected, as a percentage, set the severity score of treated patients.

Treatment of the sample: oral pan-JAK inhibitor, 5-10 mg twice daily. Collected material from alopecia areata patients comprised lesional scalp punch biopsies and peripheral blood. Extracted from the samples, RNA was reverse transcribed into cDNA to serve as the sequencing template. TCRdb keeps only in-frame clones here, not all; method: immunoSEQ multiplex PCR. In the table there are approximately 280,000 clones, 58% of which are singletons. The V gene lost 1 base and the J gene lost 7 bases, with 14 bases spanning the gap. The CDR3 extends over 14 amino acids. Germline CDR1 and CDR2: SQVTM and ANQGSEA.

The sequence was obtained from a human donor with alopecia areata. The chain links TRBV29-1 to TRBJ2-4; D perhaps matches TRBD1 (5 bases). The input for sequencing was CD4+ T cells sorted from blood, taken at week 24, from a patient treated with tofacitinib. The CDR3 reads CSVEGWGKPNIQYF. CDR3 nucleotides: TGCAGCGTTGAAGGTTGGGGCAAACCTAACATTCAGTACTTC.